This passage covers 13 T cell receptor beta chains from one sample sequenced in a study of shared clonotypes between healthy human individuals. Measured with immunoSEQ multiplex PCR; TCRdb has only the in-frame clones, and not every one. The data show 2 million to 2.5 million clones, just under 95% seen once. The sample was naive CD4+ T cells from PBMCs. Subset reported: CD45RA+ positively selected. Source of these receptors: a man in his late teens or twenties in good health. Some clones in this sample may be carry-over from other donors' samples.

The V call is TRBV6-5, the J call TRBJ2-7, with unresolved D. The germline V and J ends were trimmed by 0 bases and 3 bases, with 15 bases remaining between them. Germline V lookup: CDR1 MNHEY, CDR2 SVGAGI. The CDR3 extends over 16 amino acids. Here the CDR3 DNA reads TGTGCCAGCAGTTACTCGAGTCTGAACAGTATCTACGAGCAGTACTTC. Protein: CASSYSSLNSIYEQYF.

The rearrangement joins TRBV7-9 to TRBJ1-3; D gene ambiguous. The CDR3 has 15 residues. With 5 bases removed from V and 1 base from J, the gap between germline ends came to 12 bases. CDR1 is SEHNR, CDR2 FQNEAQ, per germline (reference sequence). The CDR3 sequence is CASSQEKGSGNTIYF. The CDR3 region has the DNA TGTGCCAGCAGCCAAGAGAAAGGGTCTGGAAACACCATATATTTT.

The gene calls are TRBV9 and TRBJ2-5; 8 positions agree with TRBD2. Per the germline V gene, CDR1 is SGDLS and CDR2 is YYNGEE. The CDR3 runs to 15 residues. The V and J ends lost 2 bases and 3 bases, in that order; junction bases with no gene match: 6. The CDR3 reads CASSVERGGKETQYF. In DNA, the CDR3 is TGTGCCAGCAGCGTCGAACGGGGGGGTAAAGAGACCCAGTACTTC.

Here the CDR3 reads CASSLTFGLGASNEQFF. The CDR3 DNA reads TGTGCCAGCAGCTTAACGTTCGGTTTGGGGGCAAGCAATGAGCAGTTCTTC. The J gene is TRBJ2-1, the V gene TRBV7-3; TRBD1 is a possible D gene (6 bases). The CDR3 is made up of 17 amino acids. With 0 bases removed from V and 6 bases from J, the gap between germline ends came to 18 bases. Germline values: CDR1 SGHTA, CDR2 FQGTGA.

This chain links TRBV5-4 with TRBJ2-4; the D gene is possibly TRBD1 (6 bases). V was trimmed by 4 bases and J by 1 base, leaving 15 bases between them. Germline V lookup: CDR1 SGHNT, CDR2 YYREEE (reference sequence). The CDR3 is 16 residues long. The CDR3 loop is CASSTRGFEAKNIQYF. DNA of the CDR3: TGTGCCAGCAGCACAAGGGGGTTTGAGGCCAAAAACATTCAGTACTTC.

CDR3 residues: CASSAPPGPQYF. For the CDR3, the DNA is TGTGCCAGCAGTGCCCCTCCGGGACCGCAGTATTTT. This chain uses TRBV6-1 with TRBJ2-3; D could derive from TRBD1 or TRBD2 (5 bases each). V lost 4 bases and J lost 10, with 12 bases in between. This CDR3 has 12 amino acids. Germline lookup yields CDR1 MNHNS and CDR2 SASEGT.

The CDR3 bases are TGTGCCAGCAGCCGACTGGGCGGGCAGGGAGATACGCAGTATTTT. Amino acids: CASSRLGGQGDTQYF. This chain joins TRBV11-2 and TRBJ2-3; D is tentatively TRBD1 or TRBD2 (5 bases each). The CDR3 has 15 amino acids. V shed 5 bases and J shed 5 bases, with 17 bases lying between them. The germline V gene has CDR1 SGHAT and CDR2 FQNNGV.

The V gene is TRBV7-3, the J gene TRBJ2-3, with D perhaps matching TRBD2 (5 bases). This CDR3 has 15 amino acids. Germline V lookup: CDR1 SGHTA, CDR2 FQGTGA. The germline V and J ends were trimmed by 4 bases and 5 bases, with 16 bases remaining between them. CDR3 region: CASSSWLVAGDTQYF. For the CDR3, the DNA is TGTGCCAGCAGCTCCTGGCTGGTCGCGGGAGATACGCAGTATTTT.

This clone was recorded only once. CDR3 region: CASSLRPGLAGDEQFF. Here the CDR3 DNA reads TGCGCCAGCAGCTTGCGGCCGGGACTAGCGGGAGATGAGCAGTTCTTC. The rearrangement joins TRBV5-1 to TRBJ2-1; TRBD2 matches at 14 bases. Germline V gene lookup returns CDR1 SGHRS and CDR2 YFSETQ. CDR3 length: 16 amino acids. J was trimmed by 8 bases and V by 1 base; bases with no gene match: 5.

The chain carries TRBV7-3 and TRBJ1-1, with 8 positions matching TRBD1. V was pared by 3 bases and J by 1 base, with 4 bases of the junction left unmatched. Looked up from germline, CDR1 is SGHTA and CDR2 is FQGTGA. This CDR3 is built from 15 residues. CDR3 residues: CASSLTGESNTEAFF. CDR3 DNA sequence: TGTGCCAGCAGCTTGACAGGGGAATCGAACACTGAAGCTTTCTTT.

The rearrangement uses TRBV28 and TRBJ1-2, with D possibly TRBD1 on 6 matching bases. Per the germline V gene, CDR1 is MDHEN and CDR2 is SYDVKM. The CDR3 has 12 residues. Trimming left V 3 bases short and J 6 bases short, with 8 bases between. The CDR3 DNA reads TGTGCCAGCAGTTTGGACAGAGATGGCTACACCTTC. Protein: CASSLDRDGYTF.

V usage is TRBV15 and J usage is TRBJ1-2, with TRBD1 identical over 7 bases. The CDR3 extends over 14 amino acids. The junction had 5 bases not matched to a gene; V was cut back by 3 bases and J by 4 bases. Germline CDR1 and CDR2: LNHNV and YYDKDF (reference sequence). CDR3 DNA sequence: TGTGCCACCAGCAGCCATACAGGGGCCTATGGCTACACCTTC. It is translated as CATSSHTGAYGYTF.

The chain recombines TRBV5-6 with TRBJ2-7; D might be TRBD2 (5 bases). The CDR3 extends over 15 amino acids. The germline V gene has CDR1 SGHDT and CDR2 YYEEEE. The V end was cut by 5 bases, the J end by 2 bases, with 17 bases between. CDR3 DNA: TGTGCCAGCAGTCCCCGTGCGGGCGCACCCTACGAGCAGTACTTC. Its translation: CASSPRAGAPYEQYF.